The rows below give T cell receptor beta chains drawn from one sample of a study of CD4 T cells in relation to SARS-CoV-2 and coronaviruses. The antigens these receptors bind are not known. Produced via immunoSEQ multiplex PCR; TCRdb's table is partial and in-frame only. The sample holds more than 20,000 clones; 77% are singletons and the top ten take around a sixth. Sequencing was done on a sample of CD4+ T cells from PBMCs, cultured in vitro. These receptors came from a human donor in good health. Both conserved end residues are part of each CDR3. Each record gives: D gene, V gene, CDR3 length, J gene, clone size, CDR3 protein, CDR3 DNA. The D gene is left open where the match is weak. Size tells how often a clone was seen (once, few, many) or the class of an expanded clone, and some rows leave it out.

d_gene: TRBD1; v_gene: TRBV18; len: 13; j_gene: TRBJ1-4; abundance: -; CDR3aa: CASSSDRGYKLFF; CDR3nt: TGTGCCAGCTCGTCCGACAGGGGCTATAAGCTGTTTTTT
d_gene: -; v_gene: TRBV5-4; len: 13; j_gene: TRBJ1-4; abundance: -; CDR3aa: CASSWSGEEKLFF; CDR3nt: TGTGCCAGCAGCTGGTCCGGGGAGGAAAAACTGTTTTTT
d_gene: TRBD2; v_gene: TRBV9; len: 16; j_gene: TRBJ2-2; abundance: -; CDR3aa: CASSVEVAGETGELFF; CDR3nt: TGTGCCAGCAGCGTAGAGGTAGCGGGGGAAACCGGGGAGCTGTTTTTT
d_gene: -; v_gene: TRBV19; len: 12; j_gene: TRBJ1-3; abundance: -; CDR3aa: CASSTSRNTIYF; CDR3nt: TGTGCCAGTAGTACGAGTAGAAACACCATATATTTT
d_gene: TRBD1; v_gene: TRBV9; len: 15; j_gene: TRBJ1-5; abundance: -; CDR3aa: CASSVGTGGNQPQHF; CDR3nt: TGTGCCAGCAGCGTAGGGACAGGGGGTAATCAGCCCCAGCATTTT
d_gene: -; v_gene: TRBV7-9; len: 15; j_gene: TRBJ2-7; abundance: once; CDR3aa: CASSLGAGGDYEQYF; CDR3nt: TGTGCCAGCAGCTTAGGTGCTGGGGGCGACTACGAGCAGTACTTC
d_gene: TRBD1; v_gene: TRBV2; len: 15; j_gene: TRBJ2-5; abundance: -; CDR3aa: CASSPDRVGQETQYF; CDR3nt: TGTGCCAGCAGTCCAGACAGGGTAGGGCAAGAGACCCAGTACTTC
d_gene: -; v_gene: TRBV18; len: 14; j_gene: TRBJ2-5; abundance: -; CDR3aa: CASSPPRRAETQYF; CDR3nt: TGTGCCAGCTCACCACCAAGGAGGGCGGAGACCCAGTACTTC
d_gene: TRBD2; v_gene: TRBV5-1; len: 19; j_gene: TRBJ2-1; abundance: -; CDR3aa: CASSSGLAGALSSYNEQFF; CDR3nt: TGCGCCAGCAGCTCGGGACTAGCGGGAGCCTTGAGCTCCTACAATGAGCAGTTCTTC
d_gene: -; v_gene: TRBV21-1; len: 15; j_gene: TRBJ1-5; abundance: once; CDR3aa: CASSTDRGPGQPQHF; CDR3nt: TGTGCCAGCAGCACCGACAGGGGGCCTGGGCAGCCCCAGCATTTT
d_gene: -; v_gene: TRBV29-1; len: 15; j_gene: TRBJ2-7; abundance: -; CDR3aa: CSADTGGTSSYKQYF; CDR3nt: TGCAGCGCAGATACAGGCGGCACTAGCTCCTACAAGCAGTACTTC
d_gene: -; v_gene: TRBV7-2; len: 17; j_gene: TRBJ1-3; abundance: -; CDR3aa: CASSLDTPGSSGNTIYF; CDR3nt: TGTGCCAGCAGCTTAGACACGCCAGGGAGCTCTGGAAACACCATATATTTT
d_gene: -; v_gene: TRBV5-1; len: 16; j_gene: TRBJ1-1; abundance: -; CDR3aa: CASSPANLAPNTEAFF; CDR3nt: TGCGCCAGCAGCCCTGCCAACCTTGCCCCGAACACTGAAGCTTTCTTT
d_gene: TRBD1; v_gene: TRBV3-1/TRBV3-2; len: 15; j_gene: TRBJ1-4; abundance: -; CDR3aa: CASSPGQGANEKLFF; CDR3nt: TGTGCCAGCAGCCCCGGACAGGGGGCCAATGAAAAACTGTTTTTT
d_gene: -; v_gene: TRBV14; len: 13; j_gene: TRBJ1-1; abundance: -; CDR3aa: CASSLQGSTEAFF; CDR3nt: TGTGCCAGCAGCCTACAAGGATCGACTGAAGCTTTCTTT
d_gene: -; v_gene: TRBV18; len: 15; j_gene: TRBJ1-1; abundance: -; CDR3aa: CASSPRMPGDGEAFF; CDR3nt: TGTGCCAGCTCACCACGTATGCCGGGGGATGGTGAAGCTTTCTTT
d_gene: TRBD1; v_gene: TRBV10-3; len: 13; j_gene: TRBJ2-7; abundance: -; CDR3aa: CAISQGQGAEQYF; CDR3nt: TGTGCCATCAGCCAGGGACAGGGGGCTGAGCAGTACTTC
d_gene: -; v_gene: TRBV4-1; len: 14; j_gene: TRBJ1-4; abundance: few; CDR3aa: CASSQLVTNEKLFF; CDR3nt: TGCGCCAGCAGCCAACTGGTAACAAATGAAAAACTGTTTTTT
d_gene: -; v_gene: TRBV19; len: 13; j_gene: TRBJ2-7; abundance: once; CDR3aa: CASTIGAGREQYF; CDR3nt: TGTGCCAGTACCATAGGGGCAGGGCGGGAGCAGTACTTC
d_gene: -; v_gene: TRBV7-6; len: 14; j_gene: TRBJ2-3; abundance: -; CDR3aa: CASSLTDYTDTQYF; CDR3nt: TGTGCCAGCAGCTTAACGGACTACACAGATACGCAGTATTTT
d_gene: TRBD1; v_gene: TRBV4-3; len: 17; j_gene: TRBJ2-6; abundance: -; CDR3aa: CASSQGGQSSGANVLTF; CDR3nt: TGCGCCAGCAGCCAAGGGGGACAGTCCTCTGGGGCCAACGTCCTGACTTTC
d_gene: -; v_gene: TRBV19; len: 13; j_gene: TRBJ1-1; abundance: -; CDR3aa: CASSIGQTTEAFF; CDR3nt: TGTGCCAGTAGTATAGGGCAGACTACTGAAGCTTTCTTT
d_gene: TRBD2; v_gene: TRBV9; len: 16; j_gene: TRBJ2-5; abundance: -; CDR3aa: CASSVGIGGALETQYF; CDR3nt: TGTGCCAGCAGCGTAGGGATCGGGGGGGCCTTAGAGACCCAGTACTTC
d_gene: TRBD2; v_gene: TRBV5-1; len: 17; j_gene: TRBJ2-3; abundance: once; CDR3aa: CASSLAPTSGTGDTQYF; CDR3nt: TGCGCCAGCAGCTTGGCCCCGACTAGCGGGACGGGAGATACGCAGTATTTT
d_gene: TRBD1; v_gene: TRBV7-9; len: 16; j_gene: TRBJ2-7; abundance: -; CDR3aa: CASSYYGTGTSYEQYF; CDR3nt: TGTGCCAGCAGCTACTACGGGACAGGGACATCCTACGAGCAGTACTTC
d_gene: -; v_gene: TRBV6-2/TRBV6-3; len: 12; j_gene: TRBJ2-5; abundance: -; CDR3aa: CASSNRVETQYF; CDR3nt: TGTGCCAGCAGTAACAGGGTGGAGACCCAGTACTTC
d_gene: TRBD1; v_gene: TRBV5-1; len: 14; j_gene: TRBJ2-2; abundance: -; CDR3aa: CASSLAGGIGELFF; CDR3nt: TGCGCCAGCAGCTTGGCAGGGGGCATCGGGGAGCTGTTTTTT
d_gene: -; v_gene: TRBV6-6; len: 10; j_gene: TRBJ1-1; abundance: -; CDR3aa: CASLNTEAFF; CDR3nt: TGTGCCAGTTTAAACACTGAAGCTTTCTTT
d_gene: -; v_gene: TRBV9; len: 15; j_gene: TRBJ2-5; abundance: -; CDR3aa: CASSVSPSPQETQYF; CDR3nt: TGTGCCAGCAGCGTTAGTCCTTCGCCCCAAGAGACCCAGTACTTC
d_gene: TRBD2; v_gene: TRBV19; len: 15; j_gene: TRBJ2-1; abundance: -; CDR3aa: CASSMREALHGEQFF; CDR3nt: TGTGCCAGTAGTATGCGGGAGGCCCTCCACGGGGAGCAGTTCTTC
d_gene: -; v_gene: TRBV29-1; len: 11; j_gene: TRBJ1-1; abundance: -; CDR3aa: CSARWEGEAFF; CDR3nt: TGCAGCGCACGGTGGGAGGGTGAAGCTTTCTTT
d_gene: -; v_gene: TRBV4-3; len: 15; j_gene: TRBJ2-7; abundance: -; CDR3aa: CASSQERPSSYEQYF; CDR3nt: TGCGCCAGCAGCCAAGAGCGGCCGAGCTCCTACGAGCAGTACTTC
d_gene: TRBD1; v_gene: TRBV4-1; len: 17; j_gene: TRBJ2-3; abundance: once; CDR3aa: CASSQQFTGQSTDTQYF; CDR3nt: TGCGCCAGCAGCCAACAGTTTACGGGACAGAGCACAGATACGCAGTATTTT
d_gene: TRBD2; v_gene: TRBV10-3; len: 14; j_gene: TRBJ2-7; abundance: -; CDR3aa: CAISAEAGRHEQYF; CDR3nt: TGTGCCATCAGCGCTGAAGCGGGAAGGCACGAGCAGTACTTC
d_gene: -; v_gene: TRBV5-5; len: 13; j_gene: TRBJ2-5; abundance: -; CDR3aa: CASSPFYGETQYF; CDR3nt: TGTGCCAGCAGCCCGTTTTATGGAGAGACCCAGTACTTC
d_gene: -; v_gene: TRBV19; len: 13; j_gene: TRBJ1-5; abundance: -; CDR3aa: CASSGHWDQPQHF; CDR3nt: TGTGCCAGTAGCGGTCATTGGGATCAGCCCCAGCATTTT
d_gene: TRBD1; v_gene: TRBV11-2; len: 17; j_gene: TRBJ2-1; abundance: -; CDR3aa: CASSLHSGTAGYNEQFF; CDR3nt: TGTGCCAGCAGCCTCCACTCCGGGACAGCCGGCTACAATGAGCAGTTCTTC
d_gene: TRBD2; v_gene: TRBV5-1; len: 17; j_gene: TRBJ2-2; abundance: -; CDR3aa: CASSSRLAGGRSGELFF; CDR3nt: TGCGCCAGCAGCTCCAGACTAGCGGGAGGGAGGTCCGGGGAGCTGTTTTTT
d_gene: -; v_gene: TRBV5-1; len: 14; j_gene: TRBJ2-7; abundance: -; CDR3aa: CASSSPGTQYEQYF; CDR3nt: TGCGCCAGCAGCTCCCCCGGGACCCAGTACGAGCAGTACTTC
d_gene: -; v_gene: TRBV3-1/TRBV3-2; len: 11; j_gene: TRBJ1-1; abundance: -; CDR3aa: CASIPNTEAFF; CDR3nt: TGTGCCAGCATCCCGAACACTGAAGCTTTCTTT
d_gene: -; v_gene: TRBV4-3; len: 13; j_gene: TRBJ1-1; abundance: few; CDR3aa: CASSQDLYQGAFF; CDR3nt: TGCGCCAGCAGCCAAGATTTATACCAGGGGGCTTTCTTT
d_gene: -; v_gene: TRBV18; len: 16; j_gene: TRBJ2-1; abundance: -; CDR3aa: CASFISPGGIFNEQFF; CDR3nt: TGTGCCAGCTTCATCTCACCCGGGGGTATTTTCAATGAGCAGTTCTTC
d_gene: -; v_gene: TRBV9; len: 16; j_gene: TRBJ1-1; abundance: -; CDR3aa: CASIIPRGGKNTEAFF; CDR3nt: TGTGCCAGCATAATTCCTAGGGGCGGTAAGAACACTGAAGCTTTCTTT
d_gene: -; v_gene: TRBV5-1; len: 17; j_gene: TRBJ1-4; abundance: once; CDR3aa: CASSLNPRATTNEKLFF; CDR3nt: TGCGCCAGCAGCTTAAACCCCAGAGCGACAACTAATGAAAAACTGTTTTTT
d_gene: TRBD1; v_gene: TRBV6-5; len: 15; j_gene: TRBJ1-6; abundance: -; CDR3aa: CASSSPGQPASPLHF; CDR3nt: TGTGCCAGCAGTTCCCCGGGACAGCCCGCTTCACCCCTCCACTTT
d_gene: -; v_gene: TRBV7-2; len: 16; j_gene: TRBJ2-7; abundance: -; CDR3aa: CASSLGGFRDPYEQYF; CDR3nt: TGTGCCAGCAGCCTAGGAGGGTTTCGAGACCCCTACGAGCAGTACTTC
d_gene: -; v_gene: TRBV5-1; len: 16; j_gene: TRBJ1-1; abundance: -; CDR3aa: CASSSVWGGGNTEAFF; CDR3nt: TGCGCCAGCAGCTCCGTATGGGGGGGTGGGAACACTGAAGCTTTCTTT
d_gene: -; v_gene: TRBV19; len: 14; j_gene: TRBJ2-3; abundance: -; CDR3aa: CASSPGRSPDTQYF; CDR3nt: TGTGCCAGTAGCCCGGGCCGGTCCCCAGATACGCAGTATTTT
d_gene: TRBD2; v_gene: TRBV30; len: 17; j_gene: TRBJ2-7; abundance: once; CDR3aa: CAYTSGSLTPRSYEQYF; CDR3nt: TGTGCCTACACTAGCGGGAGCCTCACCCCGAGATCCTACGAGCAGTACTTC
d_gene: -; v_gene: TRBV3-1/TRBV3-2; len: 12; j_gene: TRBJ1-5; abundance: -; CDR3aa: CASSQGDQPQHF; CDR3nt: TGTGCCAGCAGCCAAGGGGATCAGCCCCAGCATTTT
d_gene: -; v_gene: TRBV2; len: 13; j_gene: TRBJ1-1; abundance: few; CDR3aa: CASSTGAWGEAFF; CDR3nt: TGTGCCAGCAGTACCGGGGCATGGGGTGAAGCTTTCTTT
d_gene: TRBD2; v_gene: TRBV6-1; len: 16; j_gene: TRBJ2-2; abundance: -; CDR3aa: CASSEGLAEVTGELFF; CDR3nt: TGTGCCAGCAGTGAGGGACTAGCGGAAGTCACCGGGGAGCTGTTTTTT
d_gene: -; v_gene: TRBV4-2; len: 14; j_gene: TRBJ2-7; abundance: -; CDR3aa: CASSRGLGGREQYF; CDR3nt: TGTGCCAGCAGCCGGGGACTGGGGGGGCGCGAGCAGTACTTC
d_gene: -; v_gene: TRBV19; len: 14; j_gene: TRBJ1-5; abundance: -; CDR3aa: CASSGQDSGQPQHF; CDR3nt: TGTGCCAGTAGTGGGCAGGATTCGGGCCAGCCCCAGCATTTT
d_gene: -; v_gene: TRBV4-3; len: 18; j_gene: TRBJ2-7; abundance: -; CDR3aa: CASSQDRGWRLAFYEQYF; CDR3nt: TGCGCCAGCAGCCAAGATAGGGGATGGAGGCTAGCCTTCTACGAGCAGTACTTC